This T cell receptor (beta chain) was profiled in a study of T-cell memory formation after mild COVID-19. TCRalpha and TCRbeta libraries used 5'RACE with constant-segment primers and UMIs. Via MiXCR, TCRdb re-called the 5' RACE reads, giving one row per CDR3 protein. The data contain about 270,000 distinct CDR3 sequences, around 15% of them singletons. Per the germline V gene, CDR1 is LGHDT and CDR2 is YNNKEL (reference sequence). The CDR3 consists of 19 residues. J gave up 2 bases and V 2 bases, and 14 bases lay outside the gene matches. The chain is built from TRBV3-1 and TRBJ1-5; 8 bases agree with TRBD1. The clonotype was recovered from a man between 18 and 29 years old who had mild COVID-19 (a few samples of this study predate the infection). Cell type and time point are not known. The sequenced sample consisted of PBMCs or a T cell subset sorted from them (not recorded which). The CDR3 region has the DNA TGTGCCAGCAGCCAAAAGACAGGGACAGGCGGGACGGGCAATCAGCCCCAGCATTTT. Translated, it gives CASSQKTGTGGTGNQPQHF.